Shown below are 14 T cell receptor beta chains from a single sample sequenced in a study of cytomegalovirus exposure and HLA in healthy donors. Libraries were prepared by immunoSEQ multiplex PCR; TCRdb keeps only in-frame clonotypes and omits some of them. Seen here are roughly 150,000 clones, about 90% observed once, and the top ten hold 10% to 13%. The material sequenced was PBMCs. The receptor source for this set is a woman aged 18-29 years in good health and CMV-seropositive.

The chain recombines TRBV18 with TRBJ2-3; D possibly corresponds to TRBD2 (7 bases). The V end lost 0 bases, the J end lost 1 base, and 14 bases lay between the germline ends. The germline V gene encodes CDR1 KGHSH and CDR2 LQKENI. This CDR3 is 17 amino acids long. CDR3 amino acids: CASSPPGGGDRTDTQYF. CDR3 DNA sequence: TGTGCCAGCTCACCACCGGGGGGGGGCGATCGCACAGATACGCAGTATTTT. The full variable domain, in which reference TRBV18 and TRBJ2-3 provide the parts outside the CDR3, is NAGVMQNPRHLVRRRGQEARLRCSPMKGHSHVYWYRQLPEEGLKFMVYLQKENIIDESGMPKERFSAEFPKEGPSILRIQQVVRGDSAAYFCASSPPGGGDRTDTQYFGPGTRLTVL.

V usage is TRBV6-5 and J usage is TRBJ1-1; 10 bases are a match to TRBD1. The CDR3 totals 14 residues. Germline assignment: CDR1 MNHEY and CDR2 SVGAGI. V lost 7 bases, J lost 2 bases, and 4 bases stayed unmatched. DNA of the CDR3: TGTGCCAGCACCCGGACAGGGGGTAACACTGAAGCTTTCTTT. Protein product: CASTRTGGNTEAFF.

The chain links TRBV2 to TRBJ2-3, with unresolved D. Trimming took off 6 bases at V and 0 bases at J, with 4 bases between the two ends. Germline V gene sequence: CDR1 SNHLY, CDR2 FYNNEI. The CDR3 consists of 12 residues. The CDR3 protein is CASSLSTDTQYF. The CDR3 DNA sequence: TGTGCCAGCAGCCTTAGCACAGATACGCAGTATTTT.

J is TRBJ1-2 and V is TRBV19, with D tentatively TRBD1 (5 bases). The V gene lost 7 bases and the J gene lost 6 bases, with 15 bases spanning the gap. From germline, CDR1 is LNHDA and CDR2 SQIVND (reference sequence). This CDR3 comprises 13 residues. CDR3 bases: TGTGCCAGTAACTCAAGGCTAGGGGATGGCTACACCTTC. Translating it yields CASNSRLGDGYTF.

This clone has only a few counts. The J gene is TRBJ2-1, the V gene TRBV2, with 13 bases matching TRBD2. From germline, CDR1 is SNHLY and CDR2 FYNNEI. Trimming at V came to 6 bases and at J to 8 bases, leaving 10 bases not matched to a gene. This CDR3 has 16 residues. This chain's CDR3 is CASSPRTSGSLDEQFF. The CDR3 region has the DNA TGTGCCAGCAGCCCACGGACTAGCGGGAGTTTGGATGAGCAGTTCTTC.

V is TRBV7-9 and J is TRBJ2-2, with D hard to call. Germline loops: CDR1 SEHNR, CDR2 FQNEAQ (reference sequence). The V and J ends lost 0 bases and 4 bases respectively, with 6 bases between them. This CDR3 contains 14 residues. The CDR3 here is CASSLAVITGELFF. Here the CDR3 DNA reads TGTGCCAGCAGCTTAGCTGTTATCACCGGGGAGCTGTTTTTT. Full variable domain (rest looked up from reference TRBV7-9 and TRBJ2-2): DTGVSQNPRHKITKRGQNVTFRCDPISEHNRLYWYRQTLGQGPEFLTYFQNEAQLEKSRLLSDRFSAERPKGSFSTLEIQRTEQGDSAMYLCASSLAVITGELFFGEGSRLTVL.

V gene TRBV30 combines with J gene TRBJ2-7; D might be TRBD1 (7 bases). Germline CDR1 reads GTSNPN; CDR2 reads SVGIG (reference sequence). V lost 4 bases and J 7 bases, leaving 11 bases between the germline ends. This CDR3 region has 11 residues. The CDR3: CAWNPGGEQYF. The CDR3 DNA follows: TGTGCCTGGAATCCAGGGGGGGAGCAGTACTTC.

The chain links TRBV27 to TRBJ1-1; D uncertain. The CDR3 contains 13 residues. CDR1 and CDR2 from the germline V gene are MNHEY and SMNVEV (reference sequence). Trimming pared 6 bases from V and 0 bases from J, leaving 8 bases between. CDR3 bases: TGTGCCAGCAGGGAGGGAGTGAACACTGAAGCTTTCTTT. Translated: CASREGVNTEAFF.

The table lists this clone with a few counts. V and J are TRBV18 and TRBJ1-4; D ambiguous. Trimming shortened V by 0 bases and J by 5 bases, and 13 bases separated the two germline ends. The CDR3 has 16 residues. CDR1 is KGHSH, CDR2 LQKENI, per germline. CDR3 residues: CASSPPRGWLNEKLFF. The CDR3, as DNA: TGTGCCAGCTCACCACCGCGGGGATGGCTGAATGAAAAACTGTTTTTT.

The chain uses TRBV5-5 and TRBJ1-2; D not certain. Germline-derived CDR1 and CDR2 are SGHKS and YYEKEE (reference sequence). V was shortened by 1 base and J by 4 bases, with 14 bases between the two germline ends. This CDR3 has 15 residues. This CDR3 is CASSLSGEGFYGYTF. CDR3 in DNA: TGTGCCAGCAGCTTGTCAGGAGAGGGTTTCTATGGCTACACCTTC.

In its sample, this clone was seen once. The CDR3 nucleotides are TGCGCCAGCAGCCAAGTAGGGACAGGCCTCCAAGAGACCCAGTACTTC. It is translated as CASSQVGTGLQETQYF. The V call is TRBV4-1, the J call TRBJ2-5, with 8 bases identical to TRBD1. Germline V gene lookup returns CDR1 MGHRA and CDR2 YSYEKL. The length of the CDR3 is 16 residues. The V and J ends lost 1 base and 1 base, in that order; junction bases with no gene match: 5.

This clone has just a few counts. CDR3 bases: TGCGCCAGCAGCTTAACCGGGACAACTACCTACGAGCAGTACTTC. Protein sequence: CASSLTGTTTYEQYF. The rearrangement links TRBV5-1 to TRBJ2-7, with D possibly being TRBD1 (6 bases). Germline V gene data show CDR1 as SGHRS and CDR2 as YFSETQ. Trimming stripped 2 bases from V and 2 bases from J, with 14 bases between. The CDR3 has 15 residues.

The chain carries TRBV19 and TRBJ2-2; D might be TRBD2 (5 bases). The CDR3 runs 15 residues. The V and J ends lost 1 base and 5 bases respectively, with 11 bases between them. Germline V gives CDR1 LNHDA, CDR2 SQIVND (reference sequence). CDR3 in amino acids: CASSIGARRTGELFF. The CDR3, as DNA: TGTGCCAGTAGTATAGGGGCGCGGAGGACCGGGGAGCTGTTTTTT.

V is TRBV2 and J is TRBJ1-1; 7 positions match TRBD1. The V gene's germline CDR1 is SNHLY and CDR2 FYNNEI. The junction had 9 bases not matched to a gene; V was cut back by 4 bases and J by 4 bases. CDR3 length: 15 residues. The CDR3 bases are TGTGCCAGCAGTGTGTCAGCCCAGGGGGGCACTGAAGCTTTCTTT. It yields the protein CASSVSAQGGTEAFF. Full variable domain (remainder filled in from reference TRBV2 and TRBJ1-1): EPEVTQTPSHQVTQMGQEVILRCVPISNHLYFYWYRQILGQKVEFLVSFYNNEISEKSEIFDDQFSVERPDGSNFTLKIRSTKLEDSAMYFCASSVSAQGGTEAFFGQGTRLTVV.